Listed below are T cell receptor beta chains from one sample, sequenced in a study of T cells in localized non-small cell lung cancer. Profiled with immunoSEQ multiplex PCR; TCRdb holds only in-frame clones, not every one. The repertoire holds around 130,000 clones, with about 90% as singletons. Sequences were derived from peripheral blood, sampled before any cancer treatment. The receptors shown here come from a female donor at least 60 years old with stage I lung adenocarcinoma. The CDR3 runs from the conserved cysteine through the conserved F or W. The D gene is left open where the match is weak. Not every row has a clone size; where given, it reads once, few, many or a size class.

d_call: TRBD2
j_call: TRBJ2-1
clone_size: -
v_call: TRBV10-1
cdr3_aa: CASSGLAYNEQFF
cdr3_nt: TGCGCCAGCAGCGGACTAGCCTACAATGAGCAGTTCTTC

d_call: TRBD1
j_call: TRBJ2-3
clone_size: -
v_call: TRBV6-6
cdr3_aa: CASSPRDRGRDTQYF
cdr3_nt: TGTGCCAGCAGTCCCCGGGACAGGGGGCGAGATACGCAGTATTTT

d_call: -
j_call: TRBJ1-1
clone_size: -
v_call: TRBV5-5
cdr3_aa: CASSLVGAPDTEAFF
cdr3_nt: TGTGCCAGCAGCTTGGTGGGGGCCCCCGACACTGAAGCTTTCTTT

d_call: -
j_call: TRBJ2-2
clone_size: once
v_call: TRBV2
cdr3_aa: CASSQDGGPGELFF
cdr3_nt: TGTGCCAGCAGCCAGGACGGGGGCCCCGGGGAGCTGTTTTTT

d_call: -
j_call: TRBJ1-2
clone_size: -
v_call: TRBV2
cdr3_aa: CASSATVTPGGYTF
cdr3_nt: TGTGCCAGCAGCGCAACGGTCACTCCGGGGGGCTACACCTTC

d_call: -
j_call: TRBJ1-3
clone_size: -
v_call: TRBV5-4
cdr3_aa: CASSSGQRSGNTIYF
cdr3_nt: TGTGCCAGCAGCTCAGGACAGCGCTCTGGAAACACCATATATTTT

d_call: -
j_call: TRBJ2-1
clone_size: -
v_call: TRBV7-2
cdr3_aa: CASSQSGTVNEQFF
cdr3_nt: TGTGCCAGCAGCCAATCCGGGACTGTCAATGAGCAGTTCTTC

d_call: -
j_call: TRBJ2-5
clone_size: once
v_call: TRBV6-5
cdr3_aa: CASSYSALETQYF
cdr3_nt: TGTGCCAGCAGTTATTCGGCATTGGAGACCCAGTACTTC

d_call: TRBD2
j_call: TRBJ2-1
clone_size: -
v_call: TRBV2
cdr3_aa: CASRGEREGKYNEQFF
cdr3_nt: TGTGCCAGCAGAGGGGAGCGGGAGGGGAAATACAATGAGCAGTTCTTC

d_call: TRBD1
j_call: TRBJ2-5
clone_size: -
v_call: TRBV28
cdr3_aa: CASNPSGTGKETQYF
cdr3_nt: TGTGCCAGCAATCCCTCCGGGACAGGGAAAGAGACCCAGTACTTC

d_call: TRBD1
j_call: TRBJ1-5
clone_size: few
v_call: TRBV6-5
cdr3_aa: CASTTGGGQPQHF
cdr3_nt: TGTGCCAGCACGACAGGGGGAGGCCAGCCCCAGCATTTT

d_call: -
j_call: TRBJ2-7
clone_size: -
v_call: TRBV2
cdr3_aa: CASSLPETSRGDYEQYF
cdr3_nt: TGTGCCAGCAGTCTCCCAGAGACATCCAGAGGGGACTACGAGCAGTACTTC

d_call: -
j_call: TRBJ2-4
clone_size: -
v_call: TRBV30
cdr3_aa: CAWSGSGDIQYF
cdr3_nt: TGTGCCTGGAGTGGGTCAGGGGACATTCAGTACTTC

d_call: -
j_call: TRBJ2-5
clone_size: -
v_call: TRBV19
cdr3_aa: CASSILRGETQYF
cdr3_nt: TGTGCCAGTAGTATCCTTAGGGGAGAGACCCAGTACTTC

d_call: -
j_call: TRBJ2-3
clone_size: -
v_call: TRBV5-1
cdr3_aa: CASSLKRGDTQYF
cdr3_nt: TGCGCCAGCAGCTTGAAAAGGGGGGATACGCAGTATTTT